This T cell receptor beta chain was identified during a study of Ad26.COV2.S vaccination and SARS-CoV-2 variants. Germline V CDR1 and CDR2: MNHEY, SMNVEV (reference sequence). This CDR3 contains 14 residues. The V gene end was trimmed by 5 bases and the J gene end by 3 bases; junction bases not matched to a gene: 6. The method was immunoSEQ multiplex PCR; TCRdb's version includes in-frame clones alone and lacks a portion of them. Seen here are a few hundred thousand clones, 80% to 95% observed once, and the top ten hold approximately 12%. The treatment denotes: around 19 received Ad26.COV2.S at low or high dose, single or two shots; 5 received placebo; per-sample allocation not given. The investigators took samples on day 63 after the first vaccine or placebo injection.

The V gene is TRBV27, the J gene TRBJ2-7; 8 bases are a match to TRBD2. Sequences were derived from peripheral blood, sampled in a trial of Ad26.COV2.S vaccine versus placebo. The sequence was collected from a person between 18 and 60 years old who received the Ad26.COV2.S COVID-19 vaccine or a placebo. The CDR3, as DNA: TGTGCCAGCAGTCGAACTAGCGGAGACTACGAGCAGTACTTC. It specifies CASSRTSGDYEQYF.